This passage covers 24 T cell receptor beta chains from one sample sequenced in a study of blood T cell repertoires in COVID-19. Clones were sequenced by immunoSEQ multiplex PCR, and TCRdb holds only the in-frame ones, with some missing. The sample lists some 100,000 clones; over 85% were seen once. Specimen: peripheral blood. Receptors were obtained from a man between 65 and 85 years old with acute or convalescent COVID-19.

The genes are TRBV11-2 and TRBJ2-7, with D tentatively TRBD1 (6 bases). Germline assignment: CDR1 SGHAT and CDR2 FQNNGV. CDR3 length: 14 residues. V lost 0 bases, J lost 2 bases, and 8 bases lay in between. The CDR3 loop is CASSLDQGTYEQYF. The CDR3, as DNA: TGTGCCAGCAGCTTAGATCAGGGGACCTACGAGCAGTACTTC.

The rearrangement links TRBV5-1 to TRBJ2-3; 11 bases are a match to TRBD2. The V gene's germline CDR1 is SGHRS and CDR2 YFSETQ. With 4 bases clipped from V and 1 base from J, the junction kept 5 bases outside the gene matches. CDR3 size: 16 residues. The CDR3 DNA reads TGCGCCAGCAGCCCAAGGACTAGCGGGCGCACAGATACGCAGTATTTT. This gives the protein CASSPRTSGRTDTQYF.

The CDR3 reads CASSYGREPRYF. The CDR3 bases are TGTGCCAGCAGTTACGGGCGGGAACCCCGGTACTTC. This rearrangement joins TRBV6-6 to TRBJ2-7; tentative D call: TRBD2 (6 bases). Germline V lookup: CDR1 MNHNY, CDR2 SVGAGI (reference sequence). CDR3 length equals 12 residues. Trimming cost V 2 bases and J 12 bases, with 14 bases left between them.

The chain is built from TRBV6-6 and TRBJ1-5; 7 bases are a match to TRBD1. CDR3 length: 13 residues. Trimming removed 6 bases from V and 7 bases from J; junction bases left unmatched: 6. In germline, CDR1 is MNHNY, CDR2 SVGAGI (reference sequence). The CDR3 region has the DNA TGTGCCAGCAGAACAGACAGGGTGCAGCCCCAGCATTTT. It codes for CASRTDRVQPQHF.

The J gene is TRBJ1-1, the V gene TRBV5-1, with D perhaps matching TRBD1 (6 bases). The V end was cut by 4 bases, the J end by 6 bases, with 10 bases between. The length of the CDR3 is 12 residues. Germline assignment: CDR1 SGHRS and CDR2 YFSETQ. This chain's CDR3 is CASSKQGAEAFF. For the CDR3, the DNA is TGCGCCAGCAGCAAACAGGGTGCTGAAGCTTTCTTT.

The rearrangement joins TRBV5-1 to TRBJ1-1; 8 nucleotides match TRBD1. The CDR3 spans 16 residues. J lost 0 bases, V lost 3 bases, and 7 bases had no gene match. From germline, CDR1 is SGHRS and CDR2 YFSETQ. DNA of the CDR3: TGCGCCAGCAGCTCCGGACAGGGCTGGATGAACACTGAAGCTTTCTTT. Residues: CASSSGQGWMNTEAFF. The whole variable domain, filled in from reference TRBV5-1 and TRBJ1-1, reads KAGVTQTPRYLIKTRGQQVTLSCSPISGHRSVSWYQQTPGQGLQFLFEYFSETQRNKGNFPGRFSGRQFSNSRSEMNVSTLELGDSALYLCASSSGQGWMNTEAFFGQGTRLTVV.

This rearrangement joins TRBV28 to TRBJ1-4; 9 nucleotides align to TRBD1. V was clipped by 6 bases and J by 7 bases; unmatched bases: 6. This CDR3 region has 14 residues. Germline V gene sequence: CDR1 MDHEN, CDR2 SYDVKM. The CDR3 DNA reads as TGTGCCAGCAGGACGACAGGGGGTGGTGAAAAACTGTTTTTT. It is translated as CASRTTGGGEKLFF.

The chain joins TRBV19 to TRBJ1-3; D is perhaps TRBD1 (6 bases). V lost 6 bases and J lost 0, with 15 bases in between. CDR3 length equals 16 residues. The germline gives CDR1 LNHDA, CDR2 SQIVND (reference sequence). The CDR3 reads CASRRQAVSSGNTIYF. The CDR3 DNA sequence: TGTGCCAGTAGAAGACAGGCAGTGAGCTCTGGAAACACCATATATTTT. Full variable domain (remainder filled in from reference TRBV19 and TRBJ1-3): DGGITQSPKYLFRKEGQNVTLSCEQNLNHDAMYWYRQDPGQGLRLIYYSQIVNDFQKGDIAEGYSVSREKKESFPLTVTSAQKNPTAFYLCASRRQAVSSGNTIYFGEGSWLTVV.

This chain connects TRBV11-2 to TRBJ2-4, with TRBD1 matching 7 bases. V gave up 6 bases and J gave up 8 bases; unmatched junction bases: 16. CDR1 and CDR2 (germline): SGHAT, FQNNGV. The CDR3 runs 16 residues. The CDR3 DNA sequence: TGTGCCAGCAGAACCACACAGGGGAAGGAGAGGCACATTCAGTACTTC. Encoded protein: CASRTTQGKERHIQYF.

The rearrangement uses TRBV2 and TRBJ2-5, with no clear D. Germline loops: CDR1 SNHLY, CDR2 FYNNEI. The CDR3 is 13 amino acids. Trimming stripped 5 bases from V and 5 bases from J, with 12 bases between. The CDR3 loop is CASSSQLGETQYF. In DNA, the CDR3 is TGTGCCAGCAGTAGTCAGCTCGGGGAGACCCAGTACTTC. Full variable domain (outside the CDR3, taken from reference TRBV2 and TRBJ2-5): EPEVTQTPSHQVTQMGQEVILRCVPISNHLYFYWYRQILGQKVEFLVSFYNNEISEKSEIFDDQFSVERPDGSNFTLKIRSTKLEDSAMYFCASSSQLGETQYFGPGTRLLVL.

The V call is TRBV5-1, the J call TRBJ2-7, with D perhaps matching TRBD2 (5 bases). The V gene lost 4 bases and the J gene lost 2 bases, with 16 bases spanning the gap. This CDR3 region has 15 residues. CDR1 is SGHRS, CDR2 YFSETQ, per germline. CDR3 sequence reads: CASSPLAGSPYEQYF. Written as DNA, the CDR3 is TGCGCCAGCAGCCCCCTCGCGGGTTCCCCCTACGAGCAGTACTTC.

This clone was recorded once. This chain links TRBV7-2 with TRBJ2-1; the match to TRBD2 covers 10 bases. V shed 2 bases, J shed 4 bases, and the junction held 5 bases outside the gene matches. CDR3 length: 16 residues. The germline V gene has CDR1 SGHTA and CDR2 FQGNSA. CDR3 sequence: CASSLKRGGGYNEQFF. CDR3 sequence (DNA): TGTGCCAGCAGCTTAAAGCGGGGGGGCGGGTACAATGAGCAGTTCTTC.

The chain has TRBV29-1 and TRBJ1-1; no clear D. Germline loops: CDR1 SQVTM, CDR2 ANQGSEA. Trimming removed 5 bases at V and 2 bases at J, with 18 bases between. This CDR3 comprises 15 residues. The CDR3 bases are TGCAGCGTTCCTGGCCGAGGGCAACTTAACACTGAAGCTTTCTTT. Protein: CSVPGRGQLNTEAFF.

The chain uses TRBV18 and TRBJ1-1; TRBD1 agrees at 8 bases. The length of the CDR3 is 15 residues. V lost 2 bases to trimming and J lost 6 bases; unmatched junction nucleotides: 8. Per germline, CDR1 KGHSH and CDR2 LQKENI. The CDR3 region is CASSPGQGPEAEAFF. The DNA of the CDR3 is TGTGCCAGCTCACCAGGACAGGGTCCAGAGGCTGAAGCTTTCTTT.

The chain links TRBV6-6 to TRBJ2-1; TRBD2 matches at 14 bases. Germline loops: CDR1 MNHNY, CDR2 SVGAGI (reference sequence). This CDR3 contains 15 residues. V lost 5 bases to trimming and J lost 7 bases; unmatched junction nucleotides: 4. The CDR3 DNA is TGTGCCAGCAGTCCCGGGACTAGCGGGAGAAATGAGCAGTTCTTC. It yields the protein CASSPGTSGRNEQFF.

The genes are TRBV10-3 and TRBJ2-1; 9 nucleotides line up with TRBD2. Trimming removed 0 bases from V and 8 bases from J; junction bases left unmatched: 5. CDR1 and CDR2 (germline): ENHRY, SYGVKD. The CDR3 sequence is 15 residues long. The CDR3 protein is CAISESRGGAYEQFF. The DNA for the CDR3 is TGTGCCATCAGTGAGTCGCGCGGGGGGGCCTATGAGCAGTTCTTC.

The chain combines TRBV4-1 with TRBJ1-4, with 7 bases fitting TRBD1. CDR1 and CDR2 (germline): MGHRA, YSYEKL. The junction had 11 bases not matched to a gene; V was cut back by 3 bases and J by 7 bases. CDR3 length equals 16 residues. In DNA form, the CDR3 reads TGCGCCAGCAGCCAGCTCAGACAGGGATTGGGTGAAAAACTGTTTTTT. As protein: CASSQLRQGLGEKLFF.

The rearrangement links TRBV6-1 to TRBJ2-5, with TRBD1 matching 10 bases. V shed 4 bases and J 3 bases; nucleotides not matched to a gene: 8. Germline assignment: CDR1 MNHNS and CDR2 SASEGT. The length of the CDR3 is 16 residues. The DNA of the CDR3 is TGTGCCAGCAGTGCGGGACAGGGGACTGGCAAAGAGACCCAGTACTTC. Translated, it gives CASSAGQGTGKETQYF.

V is TRBV29-1 and J is TRBJ1-2; D might be TRBD1 (6 bases). In germline, CDR1 is SQVTM, CDR2 ANQGSEA. Trimming stripped 7 bases from V and 8 bases from J, with 20 bases between. This CDR3 spans 13 amino acids. As DNA, the CDR3 is TGCAGCGCGGGGGACATAAACCCCCCAGGCTACACCTTC. Encoded protein: CSAGDINPPGYTF.

This clone was observed a single time. This chain uses TRBV19 with TRBJ2-1; 13 bases are a match to TRBD2. V lost 7 bases and J lost 6; bases outside the gene matches: 21. Germline CDR1 and CDR2: LNHDA and SQIVND (reference sequence). The CDR3 totals 20 residues. In DNA, the CDR3 is TGTGCCAGTACCCCCAGCGGACTAGCGGGAGAATATAGCTGGGTCAATGAGCAGTTCTTC. This gives the protein CASTPSGLAGEYSWVNEQFF.

The CDR3 nucleotides read TGTGCCAGCAGCGTAGAAGCGGGAGGGGGTTGGGATACGCAGTATTTT. Its translation: CASSVEAGGGWDTQYF. The chain combines TRBV9 with TRBJ2-3; 10 nucleotides align to TRBD2. The CDR3 consists of 16 residues. The V gene's germline CDR1 is SGDLS and CDR2 YYNGEE. V shed 0 bases and J 6 bases; nucleotides not matched to a gene: 7.

In its sample, this clone was seen once. This chain joins TRBV6-5 and TRBJ2-3, with D unresolved. The germline gives CDR1 MNHEY, CDR2 SVGAGI. V gave up 6 bases and J gave up 0 bases, with 10 bases separating them. The CDR3 is made up of 14 amino acids. The chain's CDR3 is CASRHQRSTDTQYF. For the CDR3, the DNA is TGTGCCAGCAGGCACCAGCGTAGCACAGATACGCAGTATTTT.

The gene calls are TRBV7-2 and TRBJ2-7; maybe TRBD1 (5 bases). V was cut by 1 base and J by 3 bases, with 10 bases left in between. Germline V gives CDR1 SGHTA, CDR2 FQGNSA. CDR3 length: 14 amino acids. The CDR3 sequence: CASSLVGRDYEQYF. The CDR3, as DNA: TGTGCCAGCAGCTTAGTGGGCAGGGACTACGAGCAGTACTTC.

This chain uses TRBV2 with TRBJ1-5; D is possibly TRBD1 (5 bases). This CDR3 comprises 14 residues. V was clipped by 4 bases and J by 6 bases, with 13 bases between them. Germline loops: CDR1 SNHLY, CDR2 FYNNEI. For the CDR3, the DNA is TGTGCCAGCAGTGGGCAGGGTGAGCCTCAGCCCCAGCATTTT. Amino acids: CASSGQGEPQPQHF.